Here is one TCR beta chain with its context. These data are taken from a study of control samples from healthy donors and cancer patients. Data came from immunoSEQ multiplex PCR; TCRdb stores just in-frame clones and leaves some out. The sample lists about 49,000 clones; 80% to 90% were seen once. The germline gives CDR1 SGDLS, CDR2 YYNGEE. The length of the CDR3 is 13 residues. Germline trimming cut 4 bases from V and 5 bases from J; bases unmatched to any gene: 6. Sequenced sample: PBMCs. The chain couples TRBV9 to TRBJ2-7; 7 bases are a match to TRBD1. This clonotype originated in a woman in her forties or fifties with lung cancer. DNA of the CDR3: TGTGCCAGCAGCTCAAGACAGGGAAACGAGCAGTACTTC. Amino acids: CASSSRQGNEQYF.